Described below is a single TCR beta chain sequence and its context. Its specific antigen is unknown. The record has no base qualities; no much larger clone is one base away. Each collaborating institution followed its own protocols to collect whole blood in K2EDTA tubes. Collaborator samples were shipped for TCRbeta analysis as frozen whole blood, isolated PBMCs, or DNA extracted from either sample type. The data belong to a study of blood T cell repertoires in COVID-19 (dated by TCRdb to the early 2020s). Regarding the study in general: Samples covering the acute and convalescent phases of COVID-19 were provided by collaborators in the United States, Italy and Spain. The prospective study material was composed of cDNA or gDNA derived from T cells, B-cell-depleted T cells, or PBMCs. Deeply sampled blood TCRbeta repertoires from subjects exposed to, actively infected with, or recovered from COVID-19 were included in the dataset. A freely available public database, intended as a resource for researchers studying the immune response to SARS-CoV-2, is where the repertoires were released. Samples were obtained from the ongoing ImmuneRACE study (first 160 participants) and from over 1,000 subjects provided by 6 global collaborators. A de-identified subject ID, COVID-19 status, age in years and sex were almost always included in the sample metadata. Where available, HLA class I and class II types were obtained from metadata supplied by the sample provider rather than from assay-based typing. Here is what the overall study found, with its caveats: The quantity of clinical and demographic metadata differed by source and by participant and was supplied without curation.

TCRbeta CDR3 regions were amplified from genomic DNA by means of the immunoSEQ Assay, a bias-controlled multiplex PCR. In the authors' own workflow: The number of nucleated cells in each sample was estimated from the amplification of reference gene primers within the assay. Sequence reads were collapsed and filtered to measure the absolute abundance of every unique TCRbeta CDR3 rearrangement. Productive Simpson clonality was computed per sample as the square root of Simpson's diversity index over productive rearrangements. The table comes from immuneACCESS by way of TCRdb, which keeps in-frame sequences with V and J called. Part of the clones is missing from these tables; in studies checked, under half for an unresolved V gene and the rest for unknown reasons. V, J and clone size are those of that table, while D and trimming were read from the DNA. This sample holds about 260,000 clones; 90% were observed only once. 3.7% of the sample is held by the ten biggest clonotypes.

The TCR comes from a woman in her thirties or forties with acute or convalescent COVID-19. The sequenced sample consisted of peripheral blood.

For the CDR3, the sequence is CASSPVVRGGYEQYV. The DNA sequence is as follows: TGTGCCAGCAGCCCAGTGGTCCGTGGTGGTTACGAGCAGTACGTC. The chain is made from TRBV5-8 and TRBJ2-7; no D segment can be confidently identified. V is clipped by 4 bases and J by 4 bases, and the sequence between their germline boundaries is 18 bases long. The germline V gene specifies SGHTS as CDR1 and YDEGEE as CDR2. Inclusive of the bounding cysteine and valine, the CDR3 is 15 residues long. The entry retains the CDR3 DNA only, 45 bases that are in frame from base 1.